Listed below are T cell receptor beta chains from one sample, sequenced in a study of blood T cells in healthy people across ages. A single record per CDR3 protein comes from TCRdb applying MiXCR to the 5' RACE reads. The profile shows about 720,000 distinct CDR3 sequences, 22% of them singletons. Material: blood. These receptors originate from a man in his 70s in good health. The conserved cysteine and the conserved F or W are not part of the CDR3 here.

>TRBV20-1|12
SARRVGSYNEQF
>TRBV5-4|12
ASSPGGAQVTQY
>TRBV27|13
ASSFVRGGTDTQY
>TRBV12-3/TRBV12-4|11
ASRNQGASGYT
>TRBV6-4|10
AGLGGGTEAF
>TRBV12-3/TRBV12-4|14
ASSSGRPVRQETQY
>TRBV28|11
ASYEGATDTQY
>TRBV20-1|13
SATRPSGRGNEQF
>TRBV11-2|13
ASSLPGGSYNEQF
>TRBV7-2|10
ASTAGGETQY
>TRBV18|13
ASSHRGGAQETQY
>TRBV7-2|16
ASSSRGPPGVVPDTQY
>TRBV20-1|10
SAQDPGHEQY
>TRBV28|12
ASSLTGEISGYT
>TRBV12-3/TRBV12-4|10
ATGTGRETQY
>TRBV3-1|12
ASSQDLVSQPQH
>TRBV12-3/TRBV12-4|14
ASSDRGLATNEKLF
>TRBV13|15
ASSPAFSGRAGGELF
>TRBV5-1|11
ASRDRLGNEQF